These 30 T cell receptor beta chains were all obtained from the same sample, sequenced in a study of human T cells and chemical hapten exposure. TCRdb reanalysed the RACE reads using MiXCR and keeps one entry per CDR3 protein. The table has approximately 80,000 distinct CDR3 sequences, 10% to 14% seen once; the top ten hold 3% to 4%. Time point reported: patch test 3, about 24 weeks after DPC sensitization. Treatment reported: therapeutic diphenylcyclopropenone sensitization with weekly scalp DPC. The material sequenced was whole blood, taken in connection with sensitization to the hapten diphenylcyclopropenone (DPC). These receptors came from a woman aged 45-65 years with alopecia areata. Some clones in this sample may be carry-over from other donors' samples.

V and J are TRBV29-1 and TRBJ2-2; weak D call: TRBD2 (5 bases). In germline, CDR1 is SQVTM, CDR2 ANQGSEA. The germline V and J ends were trimmed by 3 bases and 9 bases, with 14 bases remaining between them. The CDR3 runs to 13 residues. The DNA of the CDR3 is TGCAGCGTTGACCTAGCACCGTCCCGGGAGCTGTTTTTT. It is translated as CSVDLAPSRELFF.

A remark on this clonotype: A clone one base away is much larger, so this may be a read error. The chain recombines TRBV12-3 or TRBV12-4 with TRBJ1-2, with TRBD1 as a possible D gene (5 bases). The CDR3 totals 13 residues. CDR3 sequence (DNA): TGTGCCAGCAGTTTAGGGGGCAAGCGTGGCTTCACCTTC. The encoded protein is CASSLGGKRGFTF.

This clonotype was recorded at least ten times. The rearrangement joins TRBV14 to TRBJ2-1; TRBD2 might be the D (6 bases). Germline V CDR1 and CDR2: SGHDN, FVKESK. V was cut by 0 bases and J by 12 bases, with 18 bases left in between. This CDR3 is built from 15 residues. The chain's CDR3 is CASSQDPGGPMRQFF. The CDR3 DNA sequence: TGTGCCAGCAGCCAAGATCCCGGAGGGCCGATGAGGCAGTTCTTC. Based on the CDR3 plus reference TRBV14 and TRBJ2-1, the full variable domain is EAGVTQFPSHSVIEKGQTVTLRCDPISGHDNLYWYRRVMGKEIKFLLHFVKESKQDESGMPNNRFLAERTGGTYSTLKVQPAELEDSGVYFCASSQDPGGPMRQFFGPGTRLTVL.

The CDR3 DNA sequence: TGCGCCAGCAGCCAGGGACTAGCGGGGGGTTCCGAGCAGTTCTTC. The encoded protein is CASSQGLAGGSEQFF. This rearrangement joins TRBV4-3 to TRBJ2-1, with 15 bases aligning to TRBD2. V was pared by 3 bases and J by 10 bases, with 4 bases of the junction left unmatched. The CDR3 is 15 amino acids. Looked up from germline, CDR1 is LGHNA and CDR2 is YSLEER.

This sequence joins TRBV7-3 and TRBJ2-3; 10 bases match TRBD2. Trimming cost V 7 bases and J 1 base; bases outside gene matches: 14. In germline, CDR1 is SGHTA, CDR2 FQGTGA. The CDR3 totals 18 residues. Here the CDR3 reads CASTGGASGRLGTDTQYF. The CDR3 DNA reads TGTGCCAGCACCGGCGGGGCTAGCGGGAGACTCGGCACAGATACGCAGTATTTT.

There are many counts of this clonotype. The rearrangement links TRBV10-3 to TRBJ2-1; no reliable D call. V was cut by 2 bases and J by 7 bases, with 24 bases left in between. Germline V gene data show CDR1 as ENHRY and CDR2 as SYGVKD. This CDR3 comprises 18 residues. The CDR3 protein is CAISEPNSPGPRKNEQFF. The CDR3 DNA reads TGTGCCATCAGTGAGCCTAACTCGCCCGGGCCGAGGAAGAATGAGCAGTTCTTC.

The chain carries TRBV6-2 or TRBV6-3 and TRBJ1-5, with D unclear. Looked up from germline, CDR1 is MNHEY and CDR2 is SVGEGT. The CDR3 is made up of 14 amino acids. Trimming shortened V by 8 bases and J by 5 bases, and 16 bases separated the two germline ends. CDR3 sequence: CASPGIPDYQPQHF. The DNA of the CDR3 is TGTGCCAGCCCGGGGATACCGGACTATCAGCCCCAGCATTTT.

This clonotype was observed many times. The J gene is TRBJ2-1, the V gene TRBV6-2 or TRBV6-3, with no clear D. This CDR3 region has 13 residues. Per the germline V gene, CDR1 is MNHEY and CDR2 is SVGEGT. V dropped 6 bases and J dropped 0 bases, with 6 bases sitting between them. The CDR3 is CASRPDSYNEQFF. Written as DNA, the CDR3 is TGTGCCAGCAGACCAGACTCCTACAATGAGCAGTTCTTC.

There are a few counts of this clonotype. The chain couples TRBV7-3 to TRBJ2-5, with D possibly being TRBD1 or TRBD2 (5 bases each). V lost 0 bases to trimming and J lost 7 bases, with 12 bases between them. The CDR3 runs 14 residues. Germline-derived CDR1 and CDR2 are SGHTA and FQGTGA. CDR3 sequence (DNA): TGTGCCAGCAGCTTAACCGGGGACCCCGGGACCCAGTACTTC. Protein sequence: CASSLTGDPGTQYF.

CDR3 sequence reads: CASSFGVSTSEYF. The DNA of the CDR3 is TGTGCCAGCAGCTTCGGGGTATCGACCTCAGAATATTTT. The chain recombines TRBV7-9 with TRBJ2-3; possibly TRBD2 for D (5 bases). Looked up from germline, CDR1 is SEHNR and CDR2 is FQNEAQ (reference sequence). This CDR3 spans 13 amino acids. V was trimmed by 3 bases and J by 15 bases, leaving 19 bases between them.

V usage is TRBV7-8 and J usage is TRBJ2-4; D not certain. Germline assignment: CDR1 SGHVS and CDR2 FQNEAQ. V lost 1 base and J lost 8, with 6 bases in between. CDR3 size: 12 residues. The CDR3 sequence: CASSLVGDIQYF. DNA for the CDR3: TGTGCCAGCAGCTTAGTCGGTGACATTCAGTACTTC.

This clonotype showed up just a few times. This chain joins TRBV6-5 and TRBJ2-1; TRBD1 matches 9 bases. In germline, CDR1 is MNHEY, CDR2 SVGAGI. The V segment lost 6 bases and the J segment 8 bases; nucleotides outside the gene matches: 14. The CDR3 spans 16 residues. In DNA, the CDR3 is TGTGCCAGCAGCCCCGGGGGTGGACAGGGGTGGGATGAGCAGTTCTTC. This gives the protein CASSPGGGQGWDEQFF.

This clonotype has ten or more counts. The chain has TRBV2 and TRBJ1-5; D call uncertain. The V gene lost 6 bases and the J gene lost 1 base, with 10 bases spanning the gap. The length of the CDR3 is 14 residues. Germline-derived CDR1 and CDR2 are SNHLY and FYNNEI. The chain's CDR3 is CASSQYMSNQPQHF. The CDR3 DNA follows: TGTGCCAGCAGCCAGTACATGAGCAATCAGCCCCAGCATTTT.

This clonotype was picked up many times. The J gene is TRBJ2-3, the V gene TRBV7-9, with 9 bases aligning to TRBD2. The germline gives CDR1 SEHNR, CDR2 FQNEAQ (reference sequence). J lost 6 bases, V lost 2 bases, and 3 bases had no gene match. This CDR3 has 14 amino acids. Written as DNA, the CDR3 is TGTGCCAGCAGCTTAAGTAGCGGGAGCGATACGCAGTATTTT. The encoded protein is CASSLSSGSDTQYF. The variable domain in full, with the rest retrieved from reference TRBV7-9 and TRBJ2-3, is DTGVSQNPRHKITKRGQNVTFRCDPISEHNRLYWYRQTLGQGPEFLTYFQNEAQLEKSRLLSDRFSAERPKGSFSTLEIQRTEQGDSAMYLCASSLSSGSDTQYFGPGTRLTVL.

This clonotype was picked up a small number of times. The rearrangement links TRBV3-1 to TRBJ2-1; TRBD2 matches at 9 bases. Germline V gives CDR1 LGHDT, CDR2 YNNKEL (reference sequence). The trim removed 0 bases at V and 8 bases at J, leaving 8 bases unmatched. The CDR3 contains 16 residues. Written as DNA, the CDR3 is TGTGCCAGCAGCCAAGATAGCGGGGGATGGAAAGATGAGCAGTTCTTC. This encodes CASSQDSGGWKDEQFF.

The rearrangement uses TRBV10-3 and TRBJ2-7, with 10 nucleotides matching TRBD2. V lost 9 bases to trimming and J lost 4 bases; unmatched junction nucleotides: 3. Per the germline V gene, CDR1 is ENHRY and CDR2 is SYGVKD. The CDR3 is 12 residues long. The CDR3 loop is CAIGLAAYEQYF. The CDR3 DNA sequence: TGTGCCATTGGACTAGCGGCTTACGAGCAGTACTTC.

The CDR3, as DNA: TGTGCCAGCGGAGACAGGGGGCAAGGCTATGGCTACACCTTC. Encoded protein: CASGDRGQGYGYTF. The V gene is TRBV7-9, the J gene TRBJ1-2; TRBD1 matches at 10 bases. The CDR3 is 14 residues long. The germline CDR1 and CDR2 sequences are SEHNR and FQNEAQ (reference sequence). V gave up 8 bases and J gave up 4 bases; unmatched junction bases: 7. Filled out from reference TRBV7-9 and TRBJ1-2, the complete variable domain reads DTGVSQNPRHKITKRGQNVTFRCDPISEHNRLYWYRQTLGQGPEFLTYFQNEAQLEKSRLLSDRFSAERPKGSFSTLEIQRTEQGDSAMYLCASGDRGQGYGYTFGSGTRLTVV.

This clonotype was observed a few times. This chain connects TRBV20-1 to TRBJ1-6, with a tentative D call TRBD1 (5 bases). The CDR3 spans 14 residues. CDR1 is DFQATT and CDR2 is SNEGSKA in the germline V gene (reference sequence). Trimming removed 5 bases at V and 14 bases at J, with 22 bases between. The CDR3 sequence: CSAGFGTSEKALHF. Here the CDR3 DNA reads TGCAGTGCTGGATTCGGGACTAGCGAAAAAGCCCTCCACTTT.

The chain couples TRBV6-6 to TRBJ2-1; 7 bases map to TRBD2. The V segment lost 5 bases and the J segment 13 bases; nucleotides outside the gene matches: 11. This CDR3 is 13 amino acids long. Per the germline V gene, CDR1 is MNHNY and CDR2 is SVGAGI (reference sequence). The CDR3 is CASSTAGAGEQFF. DNA for the CDR3: TGTGCCAGCAGTACCGCGGGCGCGGGGGAACAGTTCTTC.

In its sample, this clonotype was seen once. A much larger clonotype is one base distant, so this may be a read error. The chain uses TRBV11-2 and TRBJ1-1; D may be TRBD1 (6 bases). Germline lookup yields CDR1 SGHAT and CDR2 FQNNGV. CDR3 length equals 15 residues. The V end was cut by 2 bases, the J end by 3 bases, with 13 bases between. The CDR3 loop reads CASSLRGGLYTEAFF. In DNA, the CDR3 is TGTGCCAGCAGCTTAAGAGGGGGACTGTACACTGAAGCTTTCTTT.

This clonotype was counted only a few times. The chain employs TRBV18 and TRBJ2-1, with TRBD2 matching 7 bases. CDR1 and CDR2 from the germline V gene are KGHSH and LQKENI. The CDR3 runs 14 residues. The ends lost 6 bases at V and 6 bases at J; junction bases unmatched: 8. CDR3 DNA: TGTGCCAGCTCTAACAGCGGGACCCTCAATGAGCAGTTCTTC. Protein product: CASSNSGTLNEQFF. Full variable domain (outside the CDR3, taken from reference TRBV18 and TRBJ2-1): NAGVMQNPRHLVRRRGQEARLRCSPMKGHSHVYWYRQLPEEGLKFMVYLQKENIIDESGMPKERFSAEFPKEGPSILRIQQVVRGDSAAYFCASSNSGTLNEQFFGPGTRLTVL.

J is TRBJ1-6 and V is TRBV5-5, with D tentatively TRBD1 (5 bases). The germline V and J ends were trimmed by 4 bases and 9 bases, with 17 bases remaining between them. The CDR3 is made up of 15 amino acids. Germline values: CDR1 SGHKS, CDR2 YYEKEE (reference sequence). This CDR3 is CASSVAFGGSSPLHF. The CDR3 nucleotides read TGTGCCAGCAGCGTTGCTTTTGGGGGTAGTTCACCCCTCCACTTT.

This clonotype was found many times. The chain joins TRBV21-1 to TRBJ2-7. TRBV21-1 is labeled a pseudogene. This CDR3 contains 17 residues. CDR3 nucleotides: TGTGCCAGCAGCAAAGAAGGCCTTTCTTGTCGGAACTACGAGCAGTACTTC. It is translated as CASSKEGLSCRNYEQYF.

This clonotype was counted between two and nine times. V is TRBV12-3 or TRBV12-4 and J is TRBJ2-1; no firm D call. V gave up 5 bases and J gave up 5 bases, with 19 bases separating them. The CDR3 runs to 16 residues. The CDR3 nucleotides are TGTGCCAGCAGTACGGGTGGCAGGACCCGTAACAATGAGCAGTTCTTC. This translates into CASSTGGRTRNNEQFF.

This clonotype has only a few counts. The chain is built from TRBV24-1 and TRBJ1-5; tentatively, D is TRBD1 (6 bases). The CDR3 has 14 amino acids. The V end lost 4 bases, the J end lost 10 bases, and 16 bases lay between the germline ends. From germline, CDR1 is KGHDR and CDR2 SFDVKD. The CDR3 DNA sequence: TGTGCCACCAGTGACTGGGACATCGGGCAACCCCAGCATTTT. Amino acid sequence: CATSDWDIGQPQHF.

Comment on this clonotype: This may be a read error, as it is one base from a much larger clone. The chain couples TRBV5-1 to TRBJ2-1; weak D call: TRBD1 (6 bases). The CDR3 runs to 17 residues. Germline V lookup: CDR1 SGHRS, CDR2 YFSETQ. CDR3: CASSLAVTGLLGNDQFF. Written as DNA, the CDR3 is TGCGCCAGCAGCTTGGCAGTGACAGGTCTTCTCGGGAATGATCAGTTCTTC.

J is TRBJ2-5 and V is TRBV6-2 or TRBV6-3; D assignment may be TRBD1 or TRBD2 (5 bases each). The CDR3 spans 14 residues. Looked up from germline, CDR1 is MNHEY and CDR2 is SVGEGT. Trimming took off 0 bases at V and 4 bases at J, with 9 bases between the two ends. The DNA of the CDR3 is TGTGCCAGCAGTTACTCTGGGGGACGAGAGACCCAGTACTTC. It translates to CASSYSGGRETQYF.

To note about this clonotype: The germline gene is not matched at one end of the junction; a read error may be the cause. This sequence joins TRBV7-7 and TRBJ2-1, with 11 positions matching TRBD1. This CDR3 contains 14 residues. The germline gives CDR1 SSHAT, CDR2 FNYEAQ (reference sequence). The CDR3 reads CASSLEGQGDEQFF. DNA of the CDR3: TGTGCTAGCAGCTTAGAGGGACAGGGGGACGAGCAGTTCTTC.

This clonotype was seen at least ten times. The rearrangement links TRBV21-1 to TRBJ2-7; the table gives TRBD2 as D, unverified against the DNA. TRBV21-1 is an annotated pseudogene. The CDR3 is made up of 13 amino acids. CDR3: CASSKTIFYEQYF. The CDR3, as DNA: TGTGCCAGCAGCAAGACTATCTTCTACGAGCAGTACTTC.

This clonotype came up a few times. The chain joins TRBV29-1 to TRBJ2-2; perhaps TRBD1 as D (5 bases). Trimming took 3 bases from V and 7 from J, leaving 12 bases between them. Germline CDR1 and CDR2: SQVTM and ANQGSEA. CDR3 length equals 13 residues. CDR3 sequence: CSVERQGGGELFF. The CDR3 DNA reads TGCAGCGTTGAGAGGCAGGGTGGCGGGGAGCTGTTTTTT.